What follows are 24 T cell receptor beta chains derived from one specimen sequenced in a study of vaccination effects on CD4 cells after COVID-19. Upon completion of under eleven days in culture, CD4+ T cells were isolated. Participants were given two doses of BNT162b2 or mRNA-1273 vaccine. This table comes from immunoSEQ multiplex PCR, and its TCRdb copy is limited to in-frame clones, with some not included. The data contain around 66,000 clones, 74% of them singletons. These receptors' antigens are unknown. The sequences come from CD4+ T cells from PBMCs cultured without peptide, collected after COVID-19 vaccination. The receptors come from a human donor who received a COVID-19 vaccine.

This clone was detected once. This chain's CDR3 is CASSQGTGSGNTIYF. DNA for the CDR3: TGTGCCAGCAGCCAGGGGACAGGCTCTGGAAACACCATATATTTT. V is TRBV3-1 (or the pseudogene TRBV3-2) and J is TRBJ1-3; 8 bases align to TRBD1. CDR3 length: 15 amino acids. V lost 3 bases, J lost 0 bases, and 1 base stayed unmatched. Germline CDR1 reads LGHDT; CDR2 reads YNNKEL (reference sequence).

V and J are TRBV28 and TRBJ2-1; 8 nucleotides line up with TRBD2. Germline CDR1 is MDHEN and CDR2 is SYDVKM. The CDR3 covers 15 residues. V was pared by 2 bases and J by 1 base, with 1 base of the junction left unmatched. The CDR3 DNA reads TGTGCCAGCAGTTTAGCGGGGGGTTCCTACAATGAGCAGTTCTTC. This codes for CASSLAGGSYNEQFF.

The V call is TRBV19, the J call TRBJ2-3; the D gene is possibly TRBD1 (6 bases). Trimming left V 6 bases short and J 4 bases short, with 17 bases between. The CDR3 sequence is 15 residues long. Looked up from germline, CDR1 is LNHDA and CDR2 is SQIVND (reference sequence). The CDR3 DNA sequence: TGTGCCAGTAGAACAGGGACCACCGGGGCAGATACGCAGTATTTT. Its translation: CASRTGTTGADTQYF.

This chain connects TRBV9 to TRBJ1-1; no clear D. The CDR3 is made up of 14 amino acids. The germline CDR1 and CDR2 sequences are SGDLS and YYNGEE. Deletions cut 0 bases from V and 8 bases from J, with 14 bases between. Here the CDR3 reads CASSVVYGVPEAFF. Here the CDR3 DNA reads TGTGCCAGCAGCGTAGTTTACGGGGTGCCGGAAGCTTTCTTT.

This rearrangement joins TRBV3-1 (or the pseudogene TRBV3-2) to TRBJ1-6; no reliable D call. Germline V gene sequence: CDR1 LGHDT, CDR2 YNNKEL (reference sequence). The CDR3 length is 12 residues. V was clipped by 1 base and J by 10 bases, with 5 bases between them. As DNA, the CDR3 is TGTGCCAGCAGCCAAGTGGGGTCACCCCTCCACTTT. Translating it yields CASSQVGSPLHF.

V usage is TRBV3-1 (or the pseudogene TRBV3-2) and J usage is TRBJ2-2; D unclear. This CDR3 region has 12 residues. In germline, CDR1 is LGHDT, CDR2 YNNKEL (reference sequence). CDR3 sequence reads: CATGWRRGELFF. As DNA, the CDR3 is TGTGCTACCGGCTGGAGACGCGGGGAGCTGTTTTTT.

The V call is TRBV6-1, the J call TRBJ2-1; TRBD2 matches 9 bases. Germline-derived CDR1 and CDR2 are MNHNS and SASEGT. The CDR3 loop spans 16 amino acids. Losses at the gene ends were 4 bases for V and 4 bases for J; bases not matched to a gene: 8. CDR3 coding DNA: TGTGCCAGCAGTGGGTTAGCGGGGGCCCTATACAATGAGCAGTTCTTC. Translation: CASSGLAGALYNEQFF.

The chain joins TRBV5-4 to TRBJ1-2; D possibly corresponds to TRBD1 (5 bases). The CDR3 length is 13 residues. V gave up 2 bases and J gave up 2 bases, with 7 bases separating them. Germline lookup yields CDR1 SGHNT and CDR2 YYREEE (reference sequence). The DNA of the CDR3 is TGTGCCAGCAGCTTTAGGGGAAACTATGGCTACACCTTC. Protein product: CASSFRGNYGYTF.

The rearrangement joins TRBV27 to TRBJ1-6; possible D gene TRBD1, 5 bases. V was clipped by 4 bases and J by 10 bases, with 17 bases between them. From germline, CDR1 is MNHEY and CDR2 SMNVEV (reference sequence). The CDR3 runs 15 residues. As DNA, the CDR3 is TGTGCCAGCAGTTCTCTCGGTTCGGGGCGCTCACCCCTCCACTTT. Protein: CASSSLGSGRSPLHF.

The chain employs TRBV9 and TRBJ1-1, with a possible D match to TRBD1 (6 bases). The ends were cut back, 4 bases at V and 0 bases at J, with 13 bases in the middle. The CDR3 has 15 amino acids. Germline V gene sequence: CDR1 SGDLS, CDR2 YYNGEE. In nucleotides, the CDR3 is TGTGCCAGCAGCTCACAGGGTAATCTGAACACTGAAGCTTTCTTT. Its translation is CASSSQGNLNTEAFF.

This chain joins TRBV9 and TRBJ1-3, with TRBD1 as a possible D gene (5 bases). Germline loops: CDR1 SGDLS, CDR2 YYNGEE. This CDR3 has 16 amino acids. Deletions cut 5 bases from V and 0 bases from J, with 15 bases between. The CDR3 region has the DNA TGTGCCAGCAGTGTCTCAGGGTTCCTCTCTGGAAACACCATATATTTT. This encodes CASSVSGFLSGNTIYF.

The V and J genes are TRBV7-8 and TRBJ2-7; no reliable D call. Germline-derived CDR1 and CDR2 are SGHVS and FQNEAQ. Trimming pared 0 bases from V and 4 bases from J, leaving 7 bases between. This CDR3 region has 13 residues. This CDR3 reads CASSLALRYEQYV. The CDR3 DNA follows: TGTGCCAGCAGCTTAGCGCTTCGGTACGAGCAGTACGTC.

The CDR3 nucleotides are TGCGCCAGCAGGGAAACTTTGACAGTCTCTGGAAACACCATATATTTT. As protein: CASRETLTVSGNTIYF. This sequence joins TRBV5-1 and TRBJ1-3; D is possibly TRBD1 (5 bases). Trimming shortened V by 5 bases and J by 0 bases, and 15 bases separated the two germline ends. This CDR3 has 16 residues. Germline CDR1 is SGHRS and CDR2 is YFSETQ.

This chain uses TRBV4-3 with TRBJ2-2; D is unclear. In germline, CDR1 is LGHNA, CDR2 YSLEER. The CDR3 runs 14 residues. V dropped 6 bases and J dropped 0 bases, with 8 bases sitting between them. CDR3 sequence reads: CASSWTSNTGELFF. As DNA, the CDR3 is TGCGCCAGCAGTTGGACCTCGAACACCGGGGAGCTGTTTTTT.

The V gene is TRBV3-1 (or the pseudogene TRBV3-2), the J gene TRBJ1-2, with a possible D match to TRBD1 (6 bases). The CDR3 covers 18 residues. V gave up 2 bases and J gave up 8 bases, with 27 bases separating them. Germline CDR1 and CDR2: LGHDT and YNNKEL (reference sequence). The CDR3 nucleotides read TGTGCCAGCAGCCAAAGAATGGGGGGCTTATTCCCTGTGGAGGGCTACACCTTC. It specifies CASSQRMGGLFPVEGYTF.

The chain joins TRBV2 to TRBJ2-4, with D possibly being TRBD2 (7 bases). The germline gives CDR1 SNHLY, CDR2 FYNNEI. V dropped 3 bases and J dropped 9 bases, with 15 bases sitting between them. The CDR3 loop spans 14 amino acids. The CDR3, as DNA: TGTGCCAGCAGTGAGGTCCGGGGAGGGGGCATTCAGTACTTC. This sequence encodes CASSEVRGGGIQYF.

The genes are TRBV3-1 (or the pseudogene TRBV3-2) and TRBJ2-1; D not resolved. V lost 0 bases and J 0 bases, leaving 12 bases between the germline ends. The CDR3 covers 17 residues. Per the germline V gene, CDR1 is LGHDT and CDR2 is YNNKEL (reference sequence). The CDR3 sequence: CASSQESCARSYNEQFF. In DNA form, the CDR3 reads TGTGCCAGCAGCCAAGAATCCTGTGCACGCTCCTACAATGAGCAGTTCTTC.

This CDR3 reads CATRNGGLFYGYTF. CDR3 nucleotides: TGTGCCACCCGGAACGGGGGGCTATTCTATGGCTACACCTTC. This chain connects TRBV6-5 to TRBJ1-2; perhaps TRBD1 as D (6 bases). Germline lookup yields CDR1 MNHEY and CDR2 SVGAGI. This CDR3 is 14 amino acids long. V was cut by 10 bases and J by 4 bases, with 19 bases left in between.

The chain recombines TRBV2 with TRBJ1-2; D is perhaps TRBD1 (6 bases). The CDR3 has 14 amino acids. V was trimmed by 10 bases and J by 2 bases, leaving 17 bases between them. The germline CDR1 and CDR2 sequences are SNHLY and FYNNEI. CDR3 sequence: CATRTGTSNYGYTF. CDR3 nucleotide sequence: TGTGCCACCCGAACCGGGACATCGAACTATGGCTACACCTTC.

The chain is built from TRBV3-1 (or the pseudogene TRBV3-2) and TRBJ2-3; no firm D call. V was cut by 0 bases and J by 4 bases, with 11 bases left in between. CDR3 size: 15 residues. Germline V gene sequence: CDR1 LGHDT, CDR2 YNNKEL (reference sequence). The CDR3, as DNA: TGTGCCAGCAGCCAAGAACGGGTTAGGGCAGATACGCAGTATTTT. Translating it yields CASSQERVRADTQYF.

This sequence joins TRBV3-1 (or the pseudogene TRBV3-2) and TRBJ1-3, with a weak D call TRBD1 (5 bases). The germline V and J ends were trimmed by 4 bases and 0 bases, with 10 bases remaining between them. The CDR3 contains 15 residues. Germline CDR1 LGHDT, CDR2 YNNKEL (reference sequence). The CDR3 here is CASSPPGTSGNTIYF. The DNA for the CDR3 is TGTGCCAGCAGCCCCCCAGGGACCTCTGGAAACACCATATATTTT.

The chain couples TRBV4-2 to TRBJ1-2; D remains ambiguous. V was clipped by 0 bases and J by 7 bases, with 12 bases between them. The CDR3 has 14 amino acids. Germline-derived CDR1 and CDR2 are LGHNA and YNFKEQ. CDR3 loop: CASSQERRGLGYTF. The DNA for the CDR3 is TGTGCCAGCAGCCAAGAAAGAAGAGGGCTTGGCTACACCTTC.

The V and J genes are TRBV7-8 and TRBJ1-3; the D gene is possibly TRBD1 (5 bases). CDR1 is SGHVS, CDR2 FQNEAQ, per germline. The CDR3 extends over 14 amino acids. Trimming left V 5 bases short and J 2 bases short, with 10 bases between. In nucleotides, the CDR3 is TGTGCCAGCAGCCGCCGGGGGACTGGAAACACCATATATTTT. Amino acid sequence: CASSRRGTGNTIYF. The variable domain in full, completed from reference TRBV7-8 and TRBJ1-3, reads GAGVSQSPRYKVAKRGQDVALRCDPISGHVSLFWYQQALGQGPEFLTYFQNEAQLDKSGLPSDRFFAERPEGSVSTLKIQRTQQEDSAVYLCASSRRGTGNTIYFGEGSWLTVV.

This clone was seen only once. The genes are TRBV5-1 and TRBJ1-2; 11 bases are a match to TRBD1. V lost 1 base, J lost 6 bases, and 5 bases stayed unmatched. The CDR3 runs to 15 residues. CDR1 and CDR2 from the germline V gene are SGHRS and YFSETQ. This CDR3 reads CASSLTGQGGDGYTF. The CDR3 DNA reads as TGCGCCAGCAGCTTGACGGGACAGGGGGGAGATGGCTACACCTTC.